The sequence of this T cell receptor (beta chain) was determined in a study of blood T cell repertoires in COVID-19. V was cut by 8 bases and J by 7 bases, with 12 bases left in between. The length of the CDR3 is 12 residues. The germline V gene encodes CDR1 ENHRY and CDR2 SYGVKD. Sequencing was performed with immunoSEQ multiplex PCR; in TCRdb, only in-frame clones are kept and a portion is missing. The sample records 120,000 or so clones, around four fifths being singletons. This clonotype was sampled from a man in his sixties with active or convalescent COVID-19. The sample consisted of peripheral blood. The chain employs TRBV10-3 and TRBJ2-1, with D hard to call. Here the CDR3 DNA reads TGTGCCATCGGCCCCGTTCGAAATGAGCAGTTCTTC. It encodes CAIGPVRNEQFF.